This TCR beta chain was profiled in a study of technical replicates of blood from several donors. The germline V and J ends were trimmed by 4 bases and 4 bases, with 8 bases remaining between them. The germline gives CDR1 SGHDT, CDR2 YYEEEE. The CDR3 totals 12 residues. Some clones are missing from TCRdb's copy, which holds only in-frame ones; the method was immunoSEQ multiplex PCR. In the table there are fewer than 15,000 clones, over 90% of which are singletons. Sequenced input: PBMCs. This sequence joins TRBV5-6 and TRBJ1-2; the D is unclear. This clonotype was obtained from a human donor in good health. The CDR3 DNA follows: TGTGCCAGCAGCCCCGGGTCCTATGGCTACACCTTC. It is translated as CASSPGSYGYTF.